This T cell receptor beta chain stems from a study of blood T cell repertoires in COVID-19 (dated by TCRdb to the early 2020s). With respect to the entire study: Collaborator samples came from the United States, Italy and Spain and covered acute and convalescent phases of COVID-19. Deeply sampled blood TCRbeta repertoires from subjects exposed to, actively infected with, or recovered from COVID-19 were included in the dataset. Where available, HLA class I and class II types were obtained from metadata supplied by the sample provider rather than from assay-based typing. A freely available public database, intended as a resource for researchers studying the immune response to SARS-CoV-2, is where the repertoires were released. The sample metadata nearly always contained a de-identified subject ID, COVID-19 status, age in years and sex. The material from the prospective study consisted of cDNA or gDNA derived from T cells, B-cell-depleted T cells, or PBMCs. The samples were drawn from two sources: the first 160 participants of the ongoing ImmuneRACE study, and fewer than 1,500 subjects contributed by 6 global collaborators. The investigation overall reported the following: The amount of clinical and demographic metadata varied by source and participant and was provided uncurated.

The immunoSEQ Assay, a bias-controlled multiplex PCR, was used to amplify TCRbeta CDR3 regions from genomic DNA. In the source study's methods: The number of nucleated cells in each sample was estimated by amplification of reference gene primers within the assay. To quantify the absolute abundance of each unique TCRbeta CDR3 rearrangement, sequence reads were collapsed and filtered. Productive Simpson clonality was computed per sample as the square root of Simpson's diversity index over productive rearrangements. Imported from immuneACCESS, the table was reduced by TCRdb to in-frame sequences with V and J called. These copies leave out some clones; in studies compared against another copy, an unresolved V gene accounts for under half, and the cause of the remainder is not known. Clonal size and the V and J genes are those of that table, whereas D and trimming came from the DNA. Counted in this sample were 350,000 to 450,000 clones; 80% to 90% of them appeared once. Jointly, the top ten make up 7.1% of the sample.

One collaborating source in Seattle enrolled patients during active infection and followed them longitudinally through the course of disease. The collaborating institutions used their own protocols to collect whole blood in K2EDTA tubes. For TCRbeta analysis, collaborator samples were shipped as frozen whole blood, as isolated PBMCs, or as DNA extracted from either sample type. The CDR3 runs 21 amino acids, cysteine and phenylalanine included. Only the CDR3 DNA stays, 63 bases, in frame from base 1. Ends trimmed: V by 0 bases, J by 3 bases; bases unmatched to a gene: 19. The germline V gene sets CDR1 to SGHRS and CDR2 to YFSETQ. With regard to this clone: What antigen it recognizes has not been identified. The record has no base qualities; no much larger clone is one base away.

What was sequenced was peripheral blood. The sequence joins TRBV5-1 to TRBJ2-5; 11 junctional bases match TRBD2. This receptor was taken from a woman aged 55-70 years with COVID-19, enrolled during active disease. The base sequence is TGCGCCAGCAGCTTGGGAGCGACTAGCGGGGCAAGGACCTTCGGGAAAGAGACCCAGTACTTC. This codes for CASSLGATSGARTFGKETQYF.